This is a list of T cell receptor beta chains from one sample in a study of chemoradiotherapy in HPV16-positive cancers. Sequencing used immunoSEQ multiplex PCR; TCRdb keeps in-frame clones, though not all of them. Counted here are some 13,000 clones, about three fifths occurring once; the ten biggest clones make up about a sixth. This material was collected from a patient who underwent chemoradiotherapy. These receptors all stem from a human donor with HPV-associated anogenital cancer. Each CDR3 is given with its conserved first and last residue. D genes are given only for firm matches. The size of a clone is reported for some rows only, either as once, few or many, or as a class for expanded clones.

j_call v_call d_call clone_size cdr3_aa cdr3_nt
TRBJ1-1 TRBV19 . . CASSISSRGTEAFF TGTGCCAGTAGTATCTCCTCCCGAGGGACTGAAGCTTTCTTT
TRBJ1-2 TRBV5-4 . . CASRAGEKGSYGYTF TGTGCCAGCCGGGCAGGGGAAAAGGGTTCCTATGGCTACACCTTC
TRBJ2-1 TRBV11-2 . once CASSLDRGTGNEQFF TGTGCCAGCAGCTTAGATAGGGGGACGGGCAATGAGCAGTTCTTC
TRBJ2-3 TRBV6-1 . . CASSEKVRGTGTDTQYF TGTGCCAGCAGTGAAAAGGTTAGGGGAACGGGCACAGATACGCAGTATTTT
TRBJ1-2 TRBV6-1 TRBD1 . CASSSQGGRDYGYTF TGTGCCAGCAGCTCGCAGGGGGGCCGAGACTATGGCTACACCTTC
TRBJ2-7 TRBV2 . . CASTLSRSSYEQYF TGTGCCAGCACTCTAAGCCGGAGCAGCTACGAGCAGTACTTC
TRBJ1-2 TRBV14 TRBD1 . CASNRGTGEGNYGYTF TGTGCCAGCAACCGCGGGACAGGGGAGGGTAACTATGGCTACACCTTC
TRBJ2-3 TRBV7-9 . . CASRISTDTQYF TGTGCCAGCAGGATTAGCACAGATACGCAGTATTTT
TRBJ1-1 TRBV5-5 TRBD1 . CASSLEGAFTTEAFF TGTGCCAGCAGCTTGGAGGGGGCGTTTACAACTGAAGCTTTCTTT
TRBJ2-3 TRBV2 . . CASSDRATDTQYF TGTGCCAGCAGTGACAGGGCCACAGATACGCAGTATTTT
TRBJ2-6 TRBV7-3 . . CASSLDSGANVLTF TGTGCCAGCAGCTTAGACTCTGGGGCCAACGTCCTGACTTTC
TRBJ2-3 TRBV27 . . CASSSSFGDTQYF TGTGCCAGCAGTTCCTCATTCGGAGATACGCAGTATTTT
TRBJ2-1 TRBV5-1 . . CASSLSTEQFF TGCGCCAGCAGCTTGTCGACAGAACAGTTCTTC
TRBJ2-3 TRBV6-1 TRBD1 . CASSEDRGTDTQYF TGTGCCAGCAGTGAGGACAGGGGAACAGATACGCAGTATTTT
TRBJ2-3 TRBV4-1 . . CASSQELLAGYMNTQYF TGCGCCAGCAGCCAAGAGCTACTAGCAGGCTACATGAATACGCAGTATTTT
TRBJ1-1 TRBV2 TRBD1 . CASRTNDRDWAEAFF TGTGCCAGCAGAACTAACGACAGGGATTGGGCTGAAGCTTTCTTT
TRBJ1-2 TRBV21-1 . . CASRTTGAYGYTF TGTGCCAGCAGGACTACCGGGGCCTATGGCTACACCTTC
TRBJ2-1 TRBV7-9 . . CASSLRHEQFF TGTGCCAGCAGCTTAAGACATGAGCAGTTCTTC
TRBJ2-3 TRBV2 . . CASQTRGTDTQYF TGTGCCAGCCAAACGCGGGGAACAGATACGCAGTATTTT
TRBJ2-3 TRBV5-8 . few CASSFPDTDTQYF TGTGCCAGCAGCTTCCCGGATACAGATACGCAGTATTTT
TRBJ2-7 TRBV4-2 TRBD1 . CASSQDVGTGNEQYF TGTGCCAGCAGCCAAGATGTCGGGACAGGGAACGAGCAGTACTTC
TRBJ2-7 TRBV5-1 . . CASSGYGAGAEEQYF TGCGCCAGCAGCGGATATGGTGCGGGGGCAGAAGAGCAGTACTTC
TRBJ1-2 TRBV5-1 . . CASSLDREDYGYTF TGCGCCAGCAGCTTGGACAGGGAGGACTATGGCTACACCTTC
TRBJ1-4 TRBV29-1 . . CSVVRQSNEKLFF TGCAGCGTTGTGCGACAGAGTAATGAAAAACTGTTTTTT
TRBJ2-6 TRBV9 . . CASSGQPRGSGANVLTF TGTGCCAGCAGTGGACAGCCAAGGGGCTCTGGGGCCAACGTCCTGACTTTC
TRBJ2-1 TRBV7-6 . few CASSRTGTSNNEQFF TGTGCCAGCAGTCGGACCGGGACCTCCAACAATGAGCAGTTCTTC
TRBJ2-2 TRBV7-6 TRBD2 few CASSTRGGGSTGELFF TGTGCCAGCAGCACGCGGGGCGGGGGATCCACCGGGGAGCTGTTTTTT
TRBJ1-2 TRBV11-2 . . CASNGQFYGYTF TGTGCCAGCAACGGACAGTTCTATGGCTACACCTTC
TRBJ2-3 TRBV7-9 . few CASSLSTDTQYF TGTGCCAGCAGCTTATCCACAGATACGCAGTATTTT
TRBJ2-5 TRBV5-5 . . CASSLSSPTEFGTQYF TGTGCCAGCAGCTTGTCCTCTCCCACCGAATTTGGGACCCAGTACTTC
TRBJ1-3 TRBV28 TRBD1 . CASRQGTGNTIYF TGTGCCAGCAGACAGGGGACTGGAAACACCATATATTTT
TRBJ1-2 TRBV28 . . CVGGSDYGYTF TGTGTAGGGGGGTCGGACTATGGCTACACCTTC
TRBJ1-2 TRBV7-9 TRBD1 few CASEGGATGGYTF TGTGCCAGCGAAGGGGGCGCGACAGGTGGCTACACCTTC
TRBJ1-1 TRBV25-1 . . CASSERGVIEAFF TGTGCCAGCAGTGAACGGGGAGTAATTGAAGCTTTCTTT
TRBJ2-7 TRBV5-6 . . CASSRFSASWDEQYF TGTGCCAGCAGCAGATTTAGCGCGAGCTGGGACGAGCAGTACTTC
TRBJ2-1 TRBV30 TRBD1 . CAWKHRGQTYNEQFF TGTGCCTGGAAACACAGGGGGCAGACCTACAATGAGCAGTTCTTC
TRBJ1-3 TRBV18 . . CASSDTSGNTIYF TGTGCCAGCTCAGACACTTCTGGAAACACCATATATTTT
TRBJ1-5 TRBV5-5 . . CASSLGVRPSNQPQHF TGTGCCAGCAGCTTGGGGGTCAGGCCTAGCAATCAGCCCCAGCATTTT
TRBJ2-1 TRBV7-8 . . CASSLHDNEQFF TGTGCCAGCAGCTTACATGACAATGAGCAGTTCTTC
TRBJ1-1 TRBV11-2 . . CASSLGQLNTEAFF TGTGCCAGCAGCTTAGGTCAGTTGAACACTGAAGCTTTCTTT
TRBJ1-3 TRBV4-1 . . CASSQSGLGDTIYF TGCGCCAGCAGCCAGTCCGGTTTAGGGGACACCATATATTTT
TRBJ1-1 TRBV19 . . CASSISEPRQAFF TGTGCCAGTAGTATCAGTGAGCCCCGGCAAGCTTTCTTT
TRBJ1-2 TRBV2 TRBD1 . CASSDAGGRFGYTF TGTGCCAGCAGTGACGCAGGGGGGAGGTTCGGCTACACCTTC
TRBJ2-3 TRBV11-2 TRBD2 . CASSILAGSSTDTQYF TGTGCCAGCAGCATCCTAGCGGGCTCGAGCACAGATACGCAGTATTTT
TRBJ1-5 TRBV28 . . CASSPIGGHQPQHF TGTGCCAGCAGCCCCATCGGGGGACATCAGCCCCAGCATTTT
TRBJ1-2 TRBV6-4 . . CASSTDRGAVGYTF TGTGCCAGCAGTACCGATAGGGGGGCGGTTGGCTACACCTTC
TRBJ2-3 TRBV28 . . CASSLNAPPGTQYF TGTGCCAGCAGTTTAAATGCCCCGCCCGGTACGCAGTATTTT
TRBJ2-5 TRBV6-7 TRBD2 . CASSYKGLAGEETQYF TGTGCCAGCAGTTACAAGGGACTAGCGGGAGAGGAGACCCAGTACTTC
TRBJ1-1 TRBV29-1 . . CSVLPSNTEAFF TGCAGCGTTCTGCCCTCGAACACTGAAGCTTTCTTT
TRBJ1-1 TRBV11-3 TRBD1 . CASSFGTGSTEAFF TGTGCCAGCAGCTTCGGGACAGGGAGCACTGAAGCTTTCTTT
TRBJ2-3 TRBV28 . . CASSPQGGWYTQYF TGTGCCAGCAGTCCACAGGGGGGGTGGTATACGCAGTATTTT
TRBJ1-5 TRBV30 . few CAWSDGGTQPQHF TGTGCCTGGAGTGATGGGGGGACTCAGCCCCAGCATTTT
TRBJ2-2 TRBV20-1 . . CSAQAGELFF TGCAGTGCCCAGGCGGGGGAGCTGTTTTTT
TRBJ2-7 TRBV6-5 . few CASSESGTSHEQYF TGTGCCAGCAGTGAATCCGGGACCTCCCACGAGCAGTACTTC
TRBJ1-2 TRBV10-3 . . CAISERGANYGYTF TGTGCCATCAGTGAGAGAGGGGCTAACTATGGCTACACCTTC
TRBJ2-7 TRBV10-3 TRBD2 . CAISAGLAAPYEQYF TGTGCCATCAGTGCTGGTCTAGCGGCTCCCTACGAGCAGTACTTC